This is a list of T cell receptor beta chains from one sample in a study of neurological immune-mediated disorders. Using its own MiXCR run on the 5' RACE reads, TCRdb lists one record per CDR3 protein. Seen here are tens of thousands of distinct CDR3 sequences, around 6% observed once, and the top ten hold roughly 7.3%. Sequenced input: PBMCs. Receptors originate from an older woman with multiple sclerosis. CDR3s include the opening cysteine and the closing phenylalanine or tryptophan. The order of the fields is D gene, V gene, clone size, J gene, CDR3 DNA, CDR3 protein. D genes are given only for firm matches. Rows give clone size only sometimes, using once, few, many, or a class for an expanded clone.

TRBD1	TRBV6-1	many	TRBJ1-5	TGTGCCAGCAGGGCCACAGGGGTGGGTCAGCCCCAGCATTTT	CASRATGVGQPQHF
TRBD2	TRBV5-1	many	TRBJ2-3	TGCGCCAGCAGCTTGCCGGGGACTAGCGCCTCCACAGATACGCAGTATTTT	CASSLPGTSASTDTQYF
NA	TRBV5-1	NA	TRBJ1-1	TGCGCCAGCAGCTTGTTTACAGGGATAATGAACACTGAAGCTTTCTTT	CASSLFTGIMNTEAFF
NA	TRBV4-2	many	TRBJ2-1	TGTGCCAGCAGCCAAGATTGGGGCGGGCCGCCCTACAATGAGCAGTTCTTC	CASSQDWGGPPYNEQFF
NA	TRBV20-1	NA	TRBJ1-5	TGCAGTGCTAGAGGAGAGGGATGGCAGCCCCAGCATTTT	CSARGEGWQPQHF
TRBD2	TRBV29-1	NA	TRBJ2-2	TGCAGCGTTAAAACTAGCGGGGGGGCCCCCGGGGAGCTGTTTTTT	CSVKTSGGAPGELFF
TRBD2	TRBV4-2	many	TRBJ2-1	TGTGCCAGCAGCCAAGTGGTAGCGGGGGGGGATCACAATGAGCAGTTCTTC	CASSQVVAGGDHNEQFF
NA	TRBV6-1	few	TRBJ2-7	TGTGCCAGCAGGGGGATGGAGGTCGTTTCCTTCGAGCAGTACTTC	CASRGMEVVSFEQYF
TRBD1	TRBV5-1	many	TRBJ1-3	TGCGCCAGCAGCAAAGACAGGGCAGGAAACACCATATATTTT	CASSKDRAGNTIYF
NA	TRBV20-1	many	TRBJ2-1	TGCAGTGCTCCGACTACCACCTCCTACAATGAGCAGTTCTTC	CSAPTTTSYNEQFF
TRBD1	TRBV5-6	many	TRBJ2-2	TGTGCCAGCAGCCCAGACAGGGCGAACACCGGGGAGCTGTTTTTT	CASSPDRANTGELFF
NA	TRBV2	many	TRBJ1-1	TGTGCCAGCAGTCAATTTCGGAACACTGAAGCTTTCTTT	CASSQFRNTEAFF
NA	TRBV7-6	NA	TRBJ1-3	TGTGCCAGCAGCTTGGCCGGCACAGCCCCTGGAAACACCATATATTTT	CASSLAGTAPGNTIYF
NA	TRBV6-5	many	TRBJ1-4	TGTGCCAGCAGTTATCGTTTGTTTGACGATCCCGAAAAACTGTTTTTT	CASSYRLFDDPEKLFF
NA	TRBV9	many	TRBJ1-1	TGTGCCAGCAGCGGGGATTATCAGGCGAACACTGAAGCTTTCTTT	CASSGDYQANTEAFF
NA	TRBV11-3	many	TRBJ2-3	TGTGCCAGCAGCTTTGGCGGGGAACGAAGCACAGATACGCAGTATTTT	CASSFGGERSTDTQYF
NA	TRBV6-4	NA	TRBJ2-2	TGTGCCAGCAGTGATTCGGGAACCGGGGAGCTGTTTTTT	CASSDSGTGELFF
TRBD1	TRBV5-1	many	TRBJ2-2	TGCGCCAGCAGCTTGCTCCGGACAGGGGACACCGGGGAGCTGTTTTTT	CASSLLRTGDTGELFF
NA	TRBV5-6	many	TRBJ2-7	TGTGCCAGCAGCTTGACACGGGGAGGCTTCGTCTACGAGCAGTACTTC	CASSLTRGGFVYEQYF
NA	TRBV7-9	many	TRBJ1-1	TGTGCCAGCAGGTTCGAGGGCACTGAAGCTTTCTTT	CASRFEGTEAFF
TRBD1	TRBV10-3	many	TRBJ1-1	TGTGCCATCACGTGGGACAGGGGAAACACTGAAGCTTTCTTT	CAITWDRGNTEAFF
NA	TRBV14	few	TRBJ1-1	TGTGCCAGCAGCCAAGATTTGAGTGGAACTGAAGCTTTCTTT	CASSQDLSGTEAFF
NA	TRBV7-9	many	TRBJ2-5	TGTGCCAGCAGCCCGGACCTCCAAGAGACCCAGTACTTC	CASSPDLQETQYF
TRBD1	TRBV6-5	many	TRBJ1-2	TGTGCCAGCAAGAAGGACAGGGGGCGTAACTATGGCTACACCTTC	CASKKDRGRNYGYTF
NA	TRBV12-3/TRBV12-4	many	TRBJ1-5	TGTGCCAGCAGTTTGGGGGGAGGGACTCAGCCCCAGCATTTT	CASSLGGGTQPQHF
NA	TRBV4-1	many	TRBJ2-6	TGCGCCAGCAGCCAAGATTCAGTGGGGGGCGCTGGGGCCAACGTCCTGACTTTC	CASSQDSVGGAGANVLTF
TRBD1	TRBV11-3	few	TRBJ2-3	TGTGCCAGTTCCCCGGGACAGGGCACAGATACGCAGTATTTT	CASSPGQGTDTQYF
TRBD2	TRBV10-3	few	TRBJ2-2	TGTGCCATCAGTGAAGGCGGGGGGCTCCCGAGCACCGGGGAGCTGTTTTTT	CAISEGGGLPSTGELFF
NA	TRBV20-1	many	TRBJ1-5	TGCAGTGCTAGCGTAGGGTTTGTTAGCAATCAGCCCCAGCATTTT	CSASVGFVSNQPQHF
TRBD1	TRBV12-3/TRBV12-4	many	TRBJ1-4	TGTGCCAGCAGTCTTGGACAGGCGGTGAATGAAAAACTGTTTTTT	CASSLGQAVNEKLFF
TRBD1	TRBV6-2/TRBV6-3	many	TRBJ2-2	TGTGCCAGCAGTCCCCAGGGACAGATGGGGTCCGGGGAGCTGTTTTTT	CASSPQGQMGSGELFF
TRBD1	TRBV20-1	many	TRBJ1-1	TGCAGTGCTAGGACAGGGTTGGACACTGAAGCTTTCTTT	CSARTGLDTEAFF
TRBD1	TRBV9	many	TRBJ2-2	TGTGCCAGCAGCACCCGAGACAGGGGGCGGCAGACCGGGGAGCTGTTTTTT	CASSTRDRGRQTGELFF
NA	TRBV7-7	many	TRBJ2-1	TGTGCCAGCAGCACTATCGTAGGGGGGGTTGATGAGCAGTTCTTC	CASSTIVGGVDEQFF
NA	TRBV3-1	NA	TRBJ1-1	TGTGCCAGCAGTATCGTCGAGAACACTGAAGCTTTCTTT	CASSIVENTEAFF